This T cell receptor beta chain originates from a study of molecular identifiers for immune sequencing clone quantification. Study overall: Four of five splits of RNA from approximately 22,000 or 94,000 naive CD8 cells were sequenced in replicates. Whole-study results and caveats: Beyond 20 RNA copies, clones held over 98% of effector molecules, compared with under 1% in naive cells.

This clonotype appeared many times. The antigen remains undetermined. This CDR3 is 15 amino acids long. Germline V gives CDR1 SGHDN, CDR2 FVKESK. The V end lost 0 bases, the J end lost 8 bases, and 17 bases lay between the germline ends. Each CDR3 protein is one row after TCRdb ran MiXCR on the PCR reads. The sample consists of approximately 680,000 distinct CDR3 sequences, about 25% of them appearing once. Libraries of naive CD8 T cells were made from roughly 20,000 to 1,000,000 sorted cells. They used 10%, 30% or 50% RNA. As CD8+CD4-CCR7+CD45RA+ cells, naive CD8 T cells were sorted. The sample was naive CD8+ T cells from blood, with Jurkat cell RNA spiked in. As to subset: FACS-sorted CD8+CD4-CCR7+CD45RA+ naive T cells. The rearrangement uses TRBV14 and TRBJ2-7, with D perhaps matching TRBD2 (6 bases). The receptor comes from a human donor in good health. Some libraries in this study had Jurkat cell RNA spiked in. This CDR3 is CASSQDVALRGQQYF. The DNA of the CDR3 is TGTGCCAGCAGCCAAGACGTAGCTTTGCGGGGCCAGCAGTACTTC.